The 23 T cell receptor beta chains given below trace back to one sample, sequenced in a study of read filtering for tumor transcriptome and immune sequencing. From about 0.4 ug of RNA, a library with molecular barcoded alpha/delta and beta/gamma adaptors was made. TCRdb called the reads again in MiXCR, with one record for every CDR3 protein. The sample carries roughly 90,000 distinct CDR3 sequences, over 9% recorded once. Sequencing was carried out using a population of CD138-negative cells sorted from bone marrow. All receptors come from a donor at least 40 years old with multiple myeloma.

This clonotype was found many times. CDR3 in DNA: TGTGCCAGCGCCCCCCGGCCATTGAACACCGGGGAGCTGTTTTTT. Protein product: CASAPRPLNTGELFF. This chain joins TRBV6-2 or TRBV6-3 and TRBJ2-2; the D is unclear. Between the trimmed V and J ends, which lost 8 bases and 1 base, there was a span of 14 bases. This CDR3 contains 15 residues. CDR1 is MNHEY, CDR2 SVGEGT, per germline.

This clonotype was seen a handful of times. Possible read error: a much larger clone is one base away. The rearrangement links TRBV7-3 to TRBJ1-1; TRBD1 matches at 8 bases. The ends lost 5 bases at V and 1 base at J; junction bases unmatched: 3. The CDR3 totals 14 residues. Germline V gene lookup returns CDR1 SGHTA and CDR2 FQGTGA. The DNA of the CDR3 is TGTGCCAGCAGCGTCGGACAGGGGAACACTGAAGCTTTCTTT. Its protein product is CASSVGQGNTEAFF.

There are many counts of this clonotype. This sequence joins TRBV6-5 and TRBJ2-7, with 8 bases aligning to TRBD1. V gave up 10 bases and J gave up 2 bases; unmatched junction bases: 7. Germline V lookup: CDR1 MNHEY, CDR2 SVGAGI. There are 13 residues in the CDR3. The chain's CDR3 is CATQGAGAYEQYF. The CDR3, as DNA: TGTGCCACGCAGGGGGCTGGGGCCTACGAGCAGTACTTC.

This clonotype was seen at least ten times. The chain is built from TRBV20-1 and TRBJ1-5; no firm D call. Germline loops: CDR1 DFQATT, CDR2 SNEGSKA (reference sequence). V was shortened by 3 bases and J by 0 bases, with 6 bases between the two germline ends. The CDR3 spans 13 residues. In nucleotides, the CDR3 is TGCAGTGCTAGCGGGGATAGCAATCAGCCCCAGCATTTT. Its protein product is CSASGDSNQPQHF.

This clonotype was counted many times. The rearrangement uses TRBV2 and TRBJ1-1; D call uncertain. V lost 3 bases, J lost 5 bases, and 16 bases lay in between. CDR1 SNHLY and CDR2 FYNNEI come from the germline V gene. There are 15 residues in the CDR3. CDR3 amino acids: CASSDFGSRATEAFF. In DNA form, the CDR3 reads TGTGCCAGCAGTGACTTCGGGAGTAGGGCGACTGAAGCTTTCTTT. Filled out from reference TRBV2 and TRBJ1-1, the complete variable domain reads EPEVTQTPSHQVTQMGQEVILRCVPISNHLYFYWYRQILGQKVEFLVSFYNNEISEKSEIFDDQFSVERPDGSNFTLKIRSTKLEDSAMYFCASSDFGSRATEAFFGQGTRLTVV.

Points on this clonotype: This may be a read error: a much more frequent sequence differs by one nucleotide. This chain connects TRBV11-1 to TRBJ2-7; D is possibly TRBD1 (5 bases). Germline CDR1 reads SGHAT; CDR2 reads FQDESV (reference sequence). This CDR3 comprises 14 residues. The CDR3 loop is CASGLFRESDEQYF. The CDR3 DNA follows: TGTGCCAGCGGCTTATTCAGGGAATCGGACGAGCAGTACTTC.

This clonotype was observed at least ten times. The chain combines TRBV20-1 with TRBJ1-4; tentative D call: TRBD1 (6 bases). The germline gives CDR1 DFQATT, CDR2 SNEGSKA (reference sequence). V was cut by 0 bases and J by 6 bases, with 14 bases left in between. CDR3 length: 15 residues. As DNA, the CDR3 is TGCAGTGCTAGAGATCTCTCAGGGGAAGATGAAAAACTGTTTTTT. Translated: CSARDLSGEDEKLFF.

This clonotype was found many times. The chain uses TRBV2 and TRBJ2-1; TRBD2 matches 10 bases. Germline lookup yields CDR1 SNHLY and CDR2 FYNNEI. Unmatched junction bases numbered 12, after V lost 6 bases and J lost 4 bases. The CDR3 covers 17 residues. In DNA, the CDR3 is TGTGCCAGCAGGCCGACGATTAGCGGGGGGATGTACAATGAGCAGTTCTTC. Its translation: CASRPTISGGMYNEQFF.

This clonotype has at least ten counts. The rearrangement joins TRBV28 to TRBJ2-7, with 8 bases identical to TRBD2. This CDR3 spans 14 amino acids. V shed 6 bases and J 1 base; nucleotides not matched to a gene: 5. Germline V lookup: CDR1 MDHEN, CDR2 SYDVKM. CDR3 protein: CASRLLAASYEQYF. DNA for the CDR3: TGTGCCAGCAGACTACTAGCGGCTTCCTACGAGCAGTACTTC. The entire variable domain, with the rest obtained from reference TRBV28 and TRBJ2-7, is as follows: DVKVTQSSRYLVKRTGEKVFLECVQDMDHENMFWYRQDPGLGLRLIYFSYDVKMKEKGDIPEGYSVSREKKERFSLILESASTNQTSMYLCASRLLAASYEQYFGPGTRLTVT.

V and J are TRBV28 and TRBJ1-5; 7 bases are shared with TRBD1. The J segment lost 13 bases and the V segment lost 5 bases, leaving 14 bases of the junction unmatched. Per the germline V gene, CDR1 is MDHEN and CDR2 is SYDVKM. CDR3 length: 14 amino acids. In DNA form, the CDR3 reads TGTGCCAGCAGTCAGGACAGGATTGATCAGACTCAGCATTTT. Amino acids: CASSQDRIDQTQHF.

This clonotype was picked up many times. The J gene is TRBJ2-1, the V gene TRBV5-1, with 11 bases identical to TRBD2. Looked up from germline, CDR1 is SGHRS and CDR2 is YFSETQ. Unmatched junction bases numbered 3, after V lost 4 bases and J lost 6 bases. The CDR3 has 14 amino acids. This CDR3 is CASSIGTSGNEQFF. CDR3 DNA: TGCGCCAGCAGCATCGGGACTAGCGGCAATGAGCAGTTCTTC. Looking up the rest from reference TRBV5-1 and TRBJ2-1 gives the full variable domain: KAGVTQTPRYLIKTRGQQVTLSCSPISGHRSVSWYQQTPGQGLQFLFEYFSETQRNKGNFPGRFSGRQFSNSRSEMNVSTLELGDSALYLCASSIGTSGNEQFFGPGTRLTVL.

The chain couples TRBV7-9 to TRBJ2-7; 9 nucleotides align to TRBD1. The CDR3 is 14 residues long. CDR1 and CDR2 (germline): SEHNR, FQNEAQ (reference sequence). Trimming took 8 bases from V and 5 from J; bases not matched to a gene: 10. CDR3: CASGVWTGEDEQYF. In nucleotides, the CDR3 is TGTGCCAGCGGAGTCTGGACAGGGGAGGACGAGCAGTACTTC.

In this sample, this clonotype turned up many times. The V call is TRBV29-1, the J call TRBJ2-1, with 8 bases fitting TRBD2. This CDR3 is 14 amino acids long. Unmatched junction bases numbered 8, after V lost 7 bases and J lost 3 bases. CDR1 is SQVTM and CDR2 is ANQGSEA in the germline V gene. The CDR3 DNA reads TGCAGCGCCGGGCGGAGCGGGAGCTACAATGAGCAGTTCTTC. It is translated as CSAGRSGSYNEQFF.

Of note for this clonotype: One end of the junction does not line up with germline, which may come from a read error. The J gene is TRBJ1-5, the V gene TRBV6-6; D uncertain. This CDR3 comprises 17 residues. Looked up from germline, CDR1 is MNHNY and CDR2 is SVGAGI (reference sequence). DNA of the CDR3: TGTGCCAGCAGCTACCTGCAGACGGCCTATAGCAATCAGCCCCAGCGTTTT. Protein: CASSYLQTAYSNQPQRF.

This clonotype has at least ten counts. In DNA, the CDR3 is TGTGCCACCAGCAGAGCCCAGACGACTAATGAAAAACTGTTTTTT. Amino acids: CATSRAQTTNEKLFF. The chain uses TRBV15 and TRBJ1-4; D not certain. The CDR3 is 15 residues long. The V end lost 1 base, the J end lost 2 bases, and 8 bases lay between the germline ends. Germline lookup yields CDR1 LNHNV and CDR2 YYDKDF (reference sequence).

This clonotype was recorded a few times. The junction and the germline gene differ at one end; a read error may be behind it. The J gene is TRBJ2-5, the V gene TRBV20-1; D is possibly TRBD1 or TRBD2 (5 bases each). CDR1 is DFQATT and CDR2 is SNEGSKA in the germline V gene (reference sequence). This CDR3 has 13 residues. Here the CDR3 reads CGARDPGRETQYF. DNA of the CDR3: TGCGGTGCTAGAGATCCAGGGAGAGAGACCCAGTACTTC.

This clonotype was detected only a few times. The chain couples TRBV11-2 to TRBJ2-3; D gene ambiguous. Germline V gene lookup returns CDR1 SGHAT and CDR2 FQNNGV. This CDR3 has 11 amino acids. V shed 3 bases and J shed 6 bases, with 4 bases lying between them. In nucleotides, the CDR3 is TGTGCCAGCAGCTTCATGGATACGCAGTATTTT. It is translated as CASSFMDTQYF.

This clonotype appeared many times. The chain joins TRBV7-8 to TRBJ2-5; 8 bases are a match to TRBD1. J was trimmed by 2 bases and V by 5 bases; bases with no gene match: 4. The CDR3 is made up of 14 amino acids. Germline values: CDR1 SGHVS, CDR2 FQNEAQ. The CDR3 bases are TGTGCCAGCAGCATTCGACAGGGGCAAGAGACCCAGTACTTC. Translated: CASSIRQGQETQYF.

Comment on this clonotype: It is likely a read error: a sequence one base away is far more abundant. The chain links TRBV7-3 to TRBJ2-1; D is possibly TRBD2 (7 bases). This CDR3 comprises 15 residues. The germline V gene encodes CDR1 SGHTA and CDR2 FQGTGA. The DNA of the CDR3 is TGTGCCAGCAGCCGTGGGGGGGCAGGGGACAATGTGCAGTTCTTC. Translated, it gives CASSRGGAGDNVQFF.

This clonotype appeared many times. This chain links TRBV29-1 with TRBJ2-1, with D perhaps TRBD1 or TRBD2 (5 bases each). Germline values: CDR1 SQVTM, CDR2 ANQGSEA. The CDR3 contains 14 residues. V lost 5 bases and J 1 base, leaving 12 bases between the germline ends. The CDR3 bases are TGCAGCGTTTTGGGGGAACTATCCTACAATGAGCAGTTCTTC. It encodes CSVLGELSYNEQFF.

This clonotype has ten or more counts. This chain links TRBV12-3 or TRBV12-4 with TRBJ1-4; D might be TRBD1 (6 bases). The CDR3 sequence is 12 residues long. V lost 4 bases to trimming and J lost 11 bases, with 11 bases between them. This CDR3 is CASSSHREKLFF. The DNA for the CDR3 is TGTGCCAGCAGTTCCCACAGGGAGAAACTGTTTTTT.

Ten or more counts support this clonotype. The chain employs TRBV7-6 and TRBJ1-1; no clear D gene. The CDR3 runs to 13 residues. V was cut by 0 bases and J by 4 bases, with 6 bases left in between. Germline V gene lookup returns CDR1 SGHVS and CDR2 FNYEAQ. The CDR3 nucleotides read TGTGCCAGCAGCTTAGCGCTGGGCACTGAAGCTTTCTTT. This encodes CASSLALGTEAFF.

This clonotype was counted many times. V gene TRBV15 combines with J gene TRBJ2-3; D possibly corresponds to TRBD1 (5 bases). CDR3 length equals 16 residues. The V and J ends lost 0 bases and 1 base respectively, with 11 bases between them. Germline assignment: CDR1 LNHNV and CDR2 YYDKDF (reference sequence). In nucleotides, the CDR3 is TGTGCCACCAGCAGAGAGTTTTTGACAGGCACAGATACGCAGTATTTT. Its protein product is CATSREFLTGTDTQYF.